A single sample is the source of the 32 T cell receptor beta chains below, sequenced in a study of blood T cell repertoires in COVID-19. Profiled with immunoSEQ multiplex PCR; TCRdb holds only in-frame clones, not every one. The sample includes about 110,000 clones, 84% of them seen just once. Specimen: peripheral blood. The receptors shown here come from a woman in her fifties or sixties with acute or convalescent COVID-19.

The V and J genes are TRBV5-1 and TRBJ2-1; TRBD2 is a possible D gene (5 bases). V was pared by 0 bases and J by 8 bases, with 18 bases between. CDR1 and CDR2 from the germline V gene are SGHRS and YFSETQ. This CDR3 has 16 amino acids. DNA for the CDR3: TGCGCCAGCAGCTTGGAGGGAAGCGGCCGGGTGGATGAGCAGTTCTTC. Its protein product is CASSLEGSGRVDEQFF.

The J gene is TRBJ1-1, the V gene TRBV18, with D hard to call. Germline CDR1 and CDR2: KGHSH and LQKENI. V lost 3 bases and J 4 bases, leaving 9 bases between the germline ends. CDR3 size: 13 residues. In DNA form, the CDR3 reads TGTGCCAGCTCACCCGCAGTTGGCACTGAAGCTTTCTTT. This gives the protein CASSPAVGTEAFF.

The V and J genes are TRBV6-5 and TRBJ1-2, with 8 bases matching TRBD1. The V segment lost 0 bases and the J segment 8 bases; nucleotides outside the gene matches: 5. From germline, CDR1 is MNHEY and CDR2 SVGAGI. The length of the CDR3 is 14 residues. CDR3 sequence: CASSYSQGASGYTF. The CDR3 DNA sequence: TGTGCCAGCAGTTACTCCCAGGGGGCAAGCGGCTACACCTTC.

The V gene is TRBV12-3 or TRBV12-4, the J gene TRBJ2-3, with a tentative D call TRBD2 (5 bases). The CDR3 is 13 amino acids. V lost 6 bases and J lost 7, with 14 bases in between. This CDR3 is CASSSGGSYTQYF. DNA of the CDR3: TGTGCCAGCAGCTCCGGCGGGTCATATACGCAGTATTTT.

The CDR3 region is CASSPGQDNEQFF. DNA of the CDR3: TGTGCCAGCTCACCGGGACAGGACAATGAGCAGTTCTTC. V is TRBV18 and J is TRBJ2-1, with 8 positions matching TRBD1. J lost 5 bases, V lost 3 bases, and 0 bases had no gene match. In germline, CDR1 is KGHSH, CDR2 LQKENI. The CDR3 extends over 13 amino acids.

V is TRBV14 and J is TRBJ2-1; D is uncertain. The CDR3 length is 15 residues. Trimming stripped 1 base from V and 4 bases from J, with 11 bases between. Germline V lookup: CDR1 SGHDN, CDR2 FVKESK. CDR3 DNA sequence: TGTGCCAGCAGCCAAGGCACCCCCGCGTACAATGAGCAGTTCTTC. This sequence encodes CASSQGTPAYNEQFF.

V is TRBV9 and J is TRBJ1-5, with TRBD1 identical over 10 bases. This CDR3 region has 15 residues. V lost 2 bases to trimming and J lost 2 bases; unmatched junction nucleotides: 1. Germline loops: CDR1 SGDLS, CDR2 YYNGEE. CDR3 DNA sequence: TGTGCCAGCAGCGTCGGGACAGGGGGCAATCAGCCCCAGCATTTT. Protein product: CASSVGTGGNQPQHF.

This rearrangement joins TRBV6-5 to TRBJ1-3; D is unresolved. CDR3 length: 12 residues. Germline V lookup: CDR1 MNHEY, CDR2 SVGAGI. Trimming shortened V by 6 bases and J by 4 bases, and 7 bases separated the two germline ends. DNA of the CDR3: TGTGCCAGCAGGCGGGAGGGAAACACCATATATTTT. It yields the protein CASRREGNTIYF.

J is TRBJ1-1 and V is TRBV10-3, with TRBD1 as a possible D gene (5 bases). Germline V gene lookup returns CDR1 ENHRY and CDR2 SYGVKD. The CDR3 spans 14 residues. V was cut by 7 bases and J by 1 base, with 13 bases left in between. CDR3 loop: CAIKFTQANTEAFF. CDR3 sequence (DNA): TGTGCCATCAAATTTACACAGGCGAACACTGAAGCTTTCTTT.

The chain joins TRBV15 to TRBJ2-7; possible D gene TRBD1, 5 bases. The germline V gene has CDR1 LNHNV and CDR2 YYDKDF (reference sequence). V lost 1 base, J lost 4 bases, and 14 bases lay in between. This CDR3 has 15 residues. CDR3 residues: CATSRAQGRGYEQYF. The CDR3, as DNA: TGTGCCACCAGCAGAGCCCAGGGTCGCGGTTACGAGCAGTACTTC.

This rearrangement joins TRBV6-5 to TRBJ1-2; maybe TRBD1 (5 bases). V lost 5 bases, J lost 5 bases, and 15 bases lay in between. Germline V gene sequence: CDR1 MNHEY, CDR2 SVGAGI. The CDR3 length is 14 residues. The CDR3, as DNA: TGTGCCAGCAGTCTACGGGACTCTGTTTATGGCTACACCTTC. The encoded protein is CASSLRDSVYGYTF.

The chain links TRBV19 to TRBJ2-1, with D maybe TRBD2 (5 bases). Germline V gene lookup returns CDR1 LNHDA and CDR2 SQIVND (reference sequence). The CDR3 loop spans 14 amino acids. The V end lost 6 bases, the J end lost 0 bases, and 9 bases lay between the germline ends. CDR3 region: CASRSGISYNEQFF. The CDR3 DNA follows: TGTGCCAGTAGGAGCGGTATCTCCTACAATGAGCAGTTCTTC.

This clone showed up just once. This chain connects TRBV7-9 to TRBJ2-3, with TRBD1 identical over 11 bases. Looked up from germline, CDR1 is SEHNR and CDR2 is FQNEAQ (reference sequence). Germline trimming cut 5 bases from V and 6 bases from J; bases unmatched to any gene: 7. This CDR3 region has 15 residues. The CDR3: CASSIGQGARDTQYF. As DNA, the CDR3 is TGTGCCAGCAGCATCGGACAGGGGGCGAGGGATACGCAGTATTTT.

The count of this clone is one. Written as DNA, the CDR3 is TGTGCCAGTAGTATACAGGGGAGTCAGCCCCAGCATTTT. Amino acids: CASSIQGSQPQHF. The genes are TRBV19 and TRBJ1-5, with D tentatively TRBD1 (6 bases). From germline, CDR1 is LNHDA and CDR2 SQIVND (reference sequence). There are 13 residues in the CDR3. Trimming stripped 2 bases from V and 6 bases from J, with 8 bases between.

The V and J genes are TRBV4-2 and TRBJ2-5, with 8 bases that match TRBD1. From germline, CDR1 is LGHNA and CDR2 YNFKEQ. Trimming at V came to 4 bases and at J to 4 bases, leaving 5 bases not matched to a gene. This CDR3 is 14 amino acids long. As DNA, the CDR3 is TGTGCCAGCAGCCTCGGACAGGGTCGAGAGACCCAGTACTTC. Encoded protein: CASSLGQGRETQYF.

This clone is a singleton in its sample. This chain links TRBV7-9 with TRBJ1-2; TRBD1 matches 10 bases. V was pared by 6 bases and J by 2 bases, with 6 bases of the junction left unmatched. Germline CDR1 reads SEHNR; CDR2 reads FQNEAQ (reference sequence). The CDR3 runs to 15 residues. In nucleotides, the CDR3 is TGTGCCAGCAGTAACCAGGACAGGGGGAACTATGGCTACACCTTC. Encoded protein: CASSNQDRGNYGYTF.

The chain uses TRBV7-7 and TRBJ1-3; TRBD1 aligns across 8 bases. CDR1 and CDR2 from the germline V gene are SSHAT and FNYEAQ (reference sequence). CDR3 size: 16 residues. V lost 5 bases to trimming and J lost 0 bases; unmatched junction nucleotides: 6. The CDR3 coding sequence is TGTGCCAGCAGCCTCGGACAGGGCCGCTCTGGAAACACCATATATTTT. Translation gives CASSLGQGRSGNTIYF. The full variable domain, completed using reference TRBV7-7 and TRBJ1-3, is GAGVSQSPRYKVTKRGQDVTLRCDPISSHATLYWYQQALGQGPEFLTYFNYEAQPDKSGLPSDRFSAERPEGSISTLTIQRTEQRDSAMYRCASSLGQGRSGNTIYFGEGSWLTVV.

The chain combines TRBV4-1 with TRBJ1-2, with D unresolved. The CDR3 extends over 13 amino acids. V was pared by 2 bases and J by 8 bases, with 12 bases between. Germline CDR1 reads MGHRA; CDR2 reads YSYEKL. CDR3 sequence (DNA): TGCGCCAGCAGCCAACCCTTCCGCGGGGGCTACACCTTC. This translates into CASSQPFRGGYTF.

This clone has a handful of counts. V usage is TRBV6-5 and J usage is TRBJ1-4; 7 nucleotides align to TRBD1. This CDR3 spans 14 amino acids. The ends lost 6 bases at V and 6 bases at J; junction bases unmatched: 7. Germline V CDR1 and CDR2: MNHEY, SVGAGI. CDR3 in DNA: TGTGCCAGCAGCCGACAGGGTAGGGATGAAAAACTGTTTTTT. Translated: CASSRQGRDEKLFF.

Worth noting for this clone: A much larger clone sits a single nucleotide away, making a read error possible. The chain carries TRBV6-6 and TRBJ1-5; tentative D call: TRBD1 (5 bases). Germline values: CDR1 MNHNY, CDR2 SVGAGI (reference sequence). CDR3 size: 14 residues. CDR3: CASLGLVRNQLQHF. The DNA of the CDR3 is TGTGCCAGCCTGGGACTGGTTCGCAATCAGCTCCAGCATTTT.

The V call is TRBV20-1, the J call TRBJ1-2; TRBD1 matches at 7 bases. The CDR3 loop spans 11 amino acids. V was pared by 6 bases and J by 7 bases, with 5 bases of the junction left unmatched. In germline, CDR1 is DFQATT, CDR2 SNEGSKA (reference sequence). The CDR3 protein is CSAWDRLGYTF. CDR3 DNA sequence: TGCAGTGCGTGGGACAGACTTGGCTACACCTTC.

The CDR3 loop reads CATSRDRPAANTGELFF. CDR3 DNA: TGTGCCACCAGCAGAGATCGGCCAGCGGCGAACACCGGGGAGCTGTTTTTT. The J gene is TRBJ2-2, the V gene TRBV15; TRBD2 might be the D (5 bases). Trimming left V 0 bases short and J 0 bases short, with 11 bases between. The CDR3 loop spans 17 amino acids. CDR1 and CDR2 from the germline V gene are LNHNV and YYDKDF (reference sequence).

The genes are TRBV27 and TRBJ2-7; no reliable D call. CDR3 length: 16 residues. Germline V lookup: CDR1 MNHEY, CDR2 SMNVEV (reference sequence). Trimming cost V 5 bases and J 2 bases, with 19 bases left between them. The CDR3 region is CASSSSRDLLPYEQYF. In DNA, the CDR3 is TGTGCCAGCAGTAGCTCGAGAGATCTCCTCCCCTACGAGCAGTACTTC.

The chain uses TRBV5-1 and TRBJ1-1, with D possibly TRBD1 on 6 matching bases. The CDR3 consists of 16 residues. V lost 6 bases and J lost 0, with 18 bases in between. The germline V gene has CDR1 SGHRS and CDR2 YFSETQ. CDR3 protein: CASNLIFGDMNTEAFF. The CDR3, as DNA: TGCGCCAGCAACCTGATTTTTGGGGACATGAACACTGAAGCTTTCTTT.

V gene TRBV25-1 combines with J gene TRBJ2-7, with D maybe TRBD1 (5 bases). CDR3 length: 14 amino acids. Germline V gene lookup returns CDR1 MGHDK and CDR2 SYGVNS. V lost 5 bases to trimming and J lost 1 base, with 12 bases between them. The CDR3 sequence: CASSHQTASYEQYF. CDR3 sequence (DNA): TGTGCCAGCAGTCATCAGACAGCGTCCTACGAGCAGTACTTC.

This chain joins TRBV5-1 and TRBJ2-7, with TRBD2 matching over 12 bases. The CDR3 is 14 residues long. Germline V gene data show CDR1 as SGHRS and CDR2 as YFSETQ. V trimming: 7 bases; J trimming: 2 bases; junction bases outside the gene matches: 4. CDR3 DNA sequence: TGCGCCAGCGCACCTAGCGGGAGGGCCTACGAGCAGTACTTC. Translation gives CASAPSGRAYEQYF.

The rearrangement uses TRBV12-5 and TRBJ2-1, with D tentatively TRBD1 (6 bases). Germline-derived CDR1 and CDR2 are LGHNT and FRNRAP. V was clipped by 0 bases and J by 3 bases, with 12 bases between them. CDR3 size: 16 residues. Written as DNA, the CDR3 is TGTGCTAGTGGTTTGGTCAGGGGTTCGGACTACAATGAGCAGTTCTTC. This encodes CASGLVRGSDYNEQFF.

The rearrangement joins TRBV3-1 (or the pseudogene TRBV3-2) to TRBJ1-4; 7 bases line up with TRBD1. The ends lost 4 bases at V and 4 bases at J; junction bases unmatched: 9. The length of the CDR3 is 16 residues. CDR1 LGHDT and CDR2 YNNKEL come from the germline V gene (reference sequence). CDR3 bases: TGTGCCAGCAGCCGACTACAGGGGATAGGTAATGAAAAACTGTTTTTT. Translated: CASSRLQGIGNEKLFF.

This clone came up once. This chain links TRBV19 with TRBJ2-1; 12 nucleotides agree with TRBD2. V was clipped by 3 bases and J by 4 bases; unmatched bases: 7. The V gene's germline CDR1 is LNHDA and CDR2 SQIVND (reference sequence). The CDR3 covers 17 residues. CDR3 nucleotide sequence: TGTGCCAGTAGTATGCTAGCGGGAGGGAACCCTTACAATGAGCAGTTCTTC. It translates to CASSMLAGGNPYNEQFF.

This clone occurred many times. The chain couples TRBV4-2 to TRBJ2-1; 7 bases line up with TRBD2. The junction had 12 bases not matched to a gene; V was cut back by 4 bases and J by 9 bases. Germline V lookup: CDR1 LGHNA, CDR2 YNFKEQ. This CDR3 has 15 residues. The CDR3 is CASSPYSDWEGEQFF. In DNA, the CDR3 is TGTGCCAGCAGCCCTTACTCTGACTGGGAGGGTGAGCAGTTCTTC.

The V call is TRBV10-3, the J call TRBJ1-2; 9 positions match TRBD1. CDR3 length: 15 amino acids. V lost 0 bases to trimming and J lost 5 bases; unmatched junction nucleotides: 4. Germline V CDR1 and CDR2: ENHRY, SYGVKD. As DNA, the CDR3 is TGTGCCATCAGTGAGTCCCGGACAGGGGATTATGGCTACACCTTC. Translated, it gives CAISESRTGDYGYTF.

The rearrangement uses TRBV18 and TRBJ2-7; D is possibly TRBD1 (5 bases). The V end was cut by 6 bases, the J end by 3 bases, with 21 bases between. The CDR3 has 16 residues. Germline CDR1 is KGHSH and CDR2 is LQKENI. The CDR3 reads CASSLRVRAPLYEQYF. The CDR3 DNA follows: TGTGCCAGCTCCTTACGGGTCAGGGCCCCCCTCTACGAGCAGTACTTC.